Listed here are 11 T cell receptor beta chains from one sample, sequenced in a study of T cells in Graves' hyperthyroidism and ophthalmopathy (dated 2019 in TCRdb). Libraries were prepared through multiplex PCR. The sample was run on an Illumina HiSeq 2000. The TCR beta CDR3 regions were amplified from RNA transcripts. The TCR CDR3 was subjected to a first round of RT-PCR using the HTBI primer set and the Qiagen OneStep RT-PCR kit. The raw public reads went through TCRdb reprocessing: fastp at Q25, MiXCR clone calling, in-frame beta chains kept. A single entry per CDR3 protein holds the most common genes and DNA from its merged rows. In all, the sample holds around 600,000 distinct CDR3 sequences, and around 16% of those were seen once. Of the sample, approximately 7% falls within the top ten clones. Sequences were obtained from blood. These receptors came from a woman aged 25 to 39 with Graves' hyperthyroidism.

This clonotype was picked up many times. V gene TRBV11-3 combines with J gene TRBJ1-3, with TRBD1 identical over 7 bases. Germline V gene data show CDR1 as SGHNT and CDR2 as YENEEA. The CDR3 extends over 15 amino acids. V dropped 5 bases and J dropped 4; count of bases not matched to a gene: 8. CDR3: CASSQRQGVGNTIYF. CDR3 coding DNA: TGTGCCAGCAGCCAAAGACAGGGCGTCGGAAACACCATATATTTT.

This clonotype was recorded at least ten times. This chain links TRBV3-1 with TRBJ1-2; TRBD1 is a possible D gene (6 bases). The ends were cut back, 4 bases at V and 5 bases at J, with 11 bases in the middle. The CDR3 has 13 residues. Germline CDR1 is LGHDT and CDR2 is YNNKEL (reference sequence). The DNA of the CDR3 is TGTGCCAGCAGCCCACAGGGCACATATGGCTACACCTTC. It translates to CASSPQGTYGYTF. Full variable domain (rest looked up from reference TRBV3-1 and TRBJ1-2): DTAVSQTPKYLVTQMGNDKSIKCEQNLGHDTMYWYKQDSKKFLKIMFSYNNKELIINETVPNRFSPKSPDKAHLNLHINSLELGDSAVYFCASSPQGTYGYTFGSGTRLTVV.

The chain carries TRBV28 and TRBJ1-1; the match to TRBD1 covers 8 bases. The CDR3 covers 16 residues. V gave up 6 bases and J gave up 1 base; unmatched junction bases: 10. Germline assignment: CDR1 MDHEN and CDR2 SYDVKM. CDR3 DNA: TGTGCCAGCAGCCCACCTTCAGGACAGGGGAACACTGAAGCTTTCTTT. Translation gives CASSPPSGQGNTEAFF.

This clonotype was seen at least ten times. The genes are TRBV20-1 and TRBJ2-1; possible D gene TRBD2, 5 bases. Trimming stripped 8 bases from V and 0 bases from J, with 17 bases between. CDR3 length: 15 residues. From germline, CDR1 is DFQATT and CDR2 SNEGSKA (reference sequence). The CDR3 is CSSNPGSSSYNEQFF. CDR3 nucleotide sequence: TGCAGTTCCAATCCGGGATCAAGCTCCTACAATGAGCAGTTCTTC.

The chain carries TRBV5-1 and TRBJ2-1, with unresolved D. Germline V gives CDR1 SGHRS, CDR2 YFSETQ. This CDR3 has 16 residues. The V and J ends lost 0 bases and 0 bases respectively, with 10 bases between them. The CDR3 sequence: CASSLVLGASYNEQFF. The DNA for the CDR3 is TGCGCCAGCAGCTTGGTTCTCGGCGCCTCCTACAATGAGCAGTTCTTC.

A word on this clonotype: With a much larger clone just one base away, this may be a read error. The V gene is TRBV6-2 or TRBV6-3, the J gene TRBJ2-7; D assignment may be TRBD1 or TRBD2 (5 bases each). Germline values: CDR1 MNHEY, CDR2 SVGEGT. Trimming shortened V by 10 bases and J by 8 bases, and 30 bases separated the two germline ends. The length of the CDR3 is 16 residues. CDR3 in DNA: TGTGCCACCACCCTCTTCCCCGGGACCAGCATTAGGCAGCAGTACTTC. Amino acid sequence: CATTLFPGTSIRQQYF.

Many counts were recorded for this clonotype. This rearrangement joins TRBV12-3 or TRBV12-4 to TRBJ2-3; 7 nucleotides agree with TRBD1. The V gene end was trimmed by 4 bases and the J gene end by 6 bases; junction bases not matched to a gene: 13. The CDR3 is 16 amino acids. The CDR3 DNA sequence: TGTGCCAGCAGTTCTATGACAGGGCCCTTTAGGGATACGCAGTATTTT. Its protein is CASSSMTGPFRDTQYF.

In this sample, this clonotype turned up many times. This rearrangement joins TRBV20-1 to TRBJ1-4; D is unclear. The CDR3 loop spans 13 amino acids. From germline, CDR1 is DFQATT and CDR2 SNEGSKA (reference sequence). V lost 3 bases and J 8 bases, leaving 13 bases between the germline ends. This CDR3 is CSASTNAGEKLFF. As DNA, the CDR3 is TGCAGTGCTAGCACGAACGCGGGGGAAAAACTGTTTTTT.

This clonotype was recorded at least ten times. The chain uses TRBV27 and TRBJ2-7; D is uncertain. Germline V gene data show CDR1 as MNHEY and CDR2 as SMNVEV (reference sequence). V was clipped by 0 bases and J by 0 bases, with 9 bases between them. This CDR3 has 15 amino acids. The CDR3 here is CASSLSLRSSYEQYF. CDR3 nucleotides: TGTGCCAGCAGTTTATCGCTAAGGAGCTCCTACGAGCAGTACTTC.

In its sample, this clonotype was seen many times. The chain has TRBV12-5 and TRBJ2-1; 7 nucleotides match TRBD1. CDR3 length: 13 amino acids. In germline, CDR1 is LGHNT, CDR2 FRNRAP. V was pared by 1 base and J by 10 bases, with 4 bases of the junction left unmatched. In DNA form, the CDR3 reads TGTGCTAGTGGTTTGGGACAGGGCAGAGAGCAGTTCTTC. Translated, it gives CASGLGQGREQFF.

This clonotype was seen repeatedly, ten times or more. The chain carries TRBV18 and TRBJ2-2; 8 bases fit TRBD1. The germline V gene has CDR1 KGHSH and CDR2 LQKENI. V lost 3 bases, J lost 0 bases, and 3 bases stayed unmatched. CDR3 length: 16 residues. CDR3 residues: CASSPRQGTNTGELFF. Written as DNA, the CDR3 is TGTGCCAGCTCACCCCGACAGGGGACGAACACCGGGGAGCTGTTTTTT.